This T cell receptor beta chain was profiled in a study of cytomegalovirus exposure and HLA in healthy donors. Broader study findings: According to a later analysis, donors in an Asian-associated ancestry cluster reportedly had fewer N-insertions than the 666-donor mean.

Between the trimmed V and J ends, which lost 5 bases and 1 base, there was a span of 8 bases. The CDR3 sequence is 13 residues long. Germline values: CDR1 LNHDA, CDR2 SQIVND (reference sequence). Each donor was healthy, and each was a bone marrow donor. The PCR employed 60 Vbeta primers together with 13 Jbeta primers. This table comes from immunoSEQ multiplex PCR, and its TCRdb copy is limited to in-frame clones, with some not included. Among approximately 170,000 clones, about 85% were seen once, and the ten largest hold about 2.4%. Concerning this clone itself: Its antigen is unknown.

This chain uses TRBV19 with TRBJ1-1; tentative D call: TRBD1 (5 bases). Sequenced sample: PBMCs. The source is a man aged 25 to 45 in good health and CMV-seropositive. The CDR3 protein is CASSATENTEAFF. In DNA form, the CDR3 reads TGTGCCAGTAGTGCGACAGAGAACACTGAAGCTTTCTTT.